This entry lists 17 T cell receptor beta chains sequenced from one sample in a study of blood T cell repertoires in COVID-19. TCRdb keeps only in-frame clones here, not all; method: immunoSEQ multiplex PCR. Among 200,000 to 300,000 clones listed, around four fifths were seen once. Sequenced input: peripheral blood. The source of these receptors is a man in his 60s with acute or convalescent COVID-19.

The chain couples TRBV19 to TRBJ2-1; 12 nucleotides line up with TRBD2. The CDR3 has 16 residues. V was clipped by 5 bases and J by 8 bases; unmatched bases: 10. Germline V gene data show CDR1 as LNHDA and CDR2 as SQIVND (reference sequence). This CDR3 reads CASSPAPGLAGHEQFF. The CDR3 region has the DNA TGTGCCAGTAGTCCAGCCCCGGGACTAGCGGGCCATGAGCAGTTCTTC. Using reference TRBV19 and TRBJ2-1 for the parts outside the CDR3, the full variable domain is DGGITQSPKYLFRKEGQNVTLSCEQNLNHDAMYWYRQDPGQGLRLIYYSQIVNDFQKGDIAEGYSVSREKKESFPLTVTSAQKNPTAFYLCASSPAPGLAGHEQFFGPGTRLTVL.

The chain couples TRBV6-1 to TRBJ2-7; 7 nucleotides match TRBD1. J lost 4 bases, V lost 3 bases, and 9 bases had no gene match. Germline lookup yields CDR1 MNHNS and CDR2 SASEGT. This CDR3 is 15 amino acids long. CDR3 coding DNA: TGTGCCAGCAGTGATTCCGGGACAGTAGGATACGAGCAGTACTTC. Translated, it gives CASSDSGTVGYEQYF.

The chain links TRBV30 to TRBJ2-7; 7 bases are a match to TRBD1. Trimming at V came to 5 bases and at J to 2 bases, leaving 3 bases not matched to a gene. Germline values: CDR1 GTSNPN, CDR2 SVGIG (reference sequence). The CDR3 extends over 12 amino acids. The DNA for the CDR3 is TGTGCCTGGGGGGGACAGCCCTACGAGCAGTACTTC. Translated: CAWGGQPYEQYF.

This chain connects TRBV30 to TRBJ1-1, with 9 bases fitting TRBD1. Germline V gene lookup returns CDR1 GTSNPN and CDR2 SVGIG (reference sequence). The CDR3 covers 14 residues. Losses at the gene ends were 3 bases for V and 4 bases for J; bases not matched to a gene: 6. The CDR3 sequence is CAWRGDREGTEAFF. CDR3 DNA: TGTGCCTGGAGGGGGGACAGGGAAGGCACTGAAGCTTTCTTT.

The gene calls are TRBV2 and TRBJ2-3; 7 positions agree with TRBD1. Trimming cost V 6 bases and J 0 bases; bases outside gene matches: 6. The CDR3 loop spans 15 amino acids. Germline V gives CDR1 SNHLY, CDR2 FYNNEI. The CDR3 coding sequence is TGTGCCAGCAGACCCGGGACAGCCAGCACAGATACGCAGTATTTT. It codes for CASRPGTASTDTQYF. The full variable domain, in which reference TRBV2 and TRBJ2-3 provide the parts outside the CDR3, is EPEVTQTPSHQVTQMGQEVILRCVPISNHLYFYWYRQILGQKVEFLVSFYNNEISEKSEIFDDQFSVERPDGSNFTLKIRSTKLEDSAMYFCASRPGTASTDTQYFGPGTRLTVL.

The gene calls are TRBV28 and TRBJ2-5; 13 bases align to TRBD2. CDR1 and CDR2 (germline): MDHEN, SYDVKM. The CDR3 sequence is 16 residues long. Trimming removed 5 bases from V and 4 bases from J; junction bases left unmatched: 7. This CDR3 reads CASSRTSGGAPETQYF. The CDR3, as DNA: TGTGCCAGCAGTCGGACTAGCGGGGGTGCCCCAGAGACCCAGTACTTC.

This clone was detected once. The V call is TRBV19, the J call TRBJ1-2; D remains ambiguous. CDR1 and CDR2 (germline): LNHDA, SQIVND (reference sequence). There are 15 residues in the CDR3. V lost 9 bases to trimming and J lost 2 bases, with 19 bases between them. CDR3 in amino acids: CASAPGRRTNYGYTF. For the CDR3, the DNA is TGTGCCAGCGCCCCCGGGAGACGAACGAACTATGGCTACACCTTC.

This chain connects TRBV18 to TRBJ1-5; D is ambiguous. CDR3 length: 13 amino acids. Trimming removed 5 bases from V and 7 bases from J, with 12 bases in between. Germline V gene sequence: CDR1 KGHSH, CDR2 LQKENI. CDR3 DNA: TGTGCCAGCTCATCGCTCTCGGAGCAGCCCCAGCATTTT. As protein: CASSSLSEQPQHF.

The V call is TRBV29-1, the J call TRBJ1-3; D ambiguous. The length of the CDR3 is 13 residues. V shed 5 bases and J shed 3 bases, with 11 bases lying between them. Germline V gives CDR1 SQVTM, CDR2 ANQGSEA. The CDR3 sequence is CSVHDKDGNTIYF. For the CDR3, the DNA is TGCAGCGTTCACGACAAGGATGGAAACACCATATATTTT.

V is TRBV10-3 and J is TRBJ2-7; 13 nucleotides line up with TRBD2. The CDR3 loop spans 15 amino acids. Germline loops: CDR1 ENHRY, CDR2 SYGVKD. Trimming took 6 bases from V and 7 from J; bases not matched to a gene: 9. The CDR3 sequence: CAIRPGLAGAREQYF. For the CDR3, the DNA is TGTGCCATCAGACCAGGACTAGCGGGAGCGCGGGAGCAGTACTTC.

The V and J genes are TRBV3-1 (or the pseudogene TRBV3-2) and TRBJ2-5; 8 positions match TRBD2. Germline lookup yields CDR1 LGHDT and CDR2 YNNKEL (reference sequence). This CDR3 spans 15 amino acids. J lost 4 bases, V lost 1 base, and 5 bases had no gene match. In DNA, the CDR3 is TGTGCCAGCAGCCAAGCCCTCGGGGGGGGAGAGACCCAGTACTTC. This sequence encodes CASSQALGGGETQYF.

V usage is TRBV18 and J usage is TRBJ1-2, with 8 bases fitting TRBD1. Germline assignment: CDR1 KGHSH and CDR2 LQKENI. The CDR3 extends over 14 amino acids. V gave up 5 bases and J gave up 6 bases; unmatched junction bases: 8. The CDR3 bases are TGTGCCAGCTCAGCCATCGACAGGGGAGATGGCTACACCTTC. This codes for CASSAIDRGDGYTF.

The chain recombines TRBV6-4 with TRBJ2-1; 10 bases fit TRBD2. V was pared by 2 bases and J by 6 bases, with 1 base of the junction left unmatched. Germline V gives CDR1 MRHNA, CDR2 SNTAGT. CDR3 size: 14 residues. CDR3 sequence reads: CASSDGTSANEQFF. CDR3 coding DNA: TGTGCCAGCAGTGACGGGACTAGCGCCAATGAGCAGTTCTTC.

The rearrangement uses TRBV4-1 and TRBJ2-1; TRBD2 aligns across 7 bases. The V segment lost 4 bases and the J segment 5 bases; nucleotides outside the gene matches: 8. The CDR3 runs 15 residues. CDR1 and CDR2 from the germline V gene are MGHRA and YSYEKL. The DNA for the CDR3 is TGCGCCAGCAGCCGACATGGGGGAGGGAACAATGAGCAGTTCTTC. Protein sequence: CASSRHGGGNNEQFF.

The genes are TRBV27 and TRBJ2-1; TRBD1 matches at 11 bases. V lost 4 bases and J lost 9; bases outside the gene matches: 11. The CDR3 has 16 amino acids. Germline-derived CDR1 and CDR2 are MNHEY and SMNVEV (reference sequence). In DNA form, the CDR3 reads TGTGCCAGCAGTTCTCTTCAACCGGGACAGGGGGGTGAGCAGTTCTTC. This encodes CASSSLQPGQGGEQFF.

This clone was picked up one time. CDR3 DNA: TGTGCCAGCAGCCGCCTCCGGGACAGGGGGCAGCCCCAGCATTTT. Amino acid sequence: CASSRLRDRGQPQHF. The V call is TRBV4-2, the J call TRBJ1-5, with 11 bases matching TRBD1. Germline assignment: CDR1 LGHNA and CDR2 YNFKEQ. The CDR3 has 15 amino acids. The trim removed 4 bases at V and 7 bases at J, leaving 6 bases unmatched.

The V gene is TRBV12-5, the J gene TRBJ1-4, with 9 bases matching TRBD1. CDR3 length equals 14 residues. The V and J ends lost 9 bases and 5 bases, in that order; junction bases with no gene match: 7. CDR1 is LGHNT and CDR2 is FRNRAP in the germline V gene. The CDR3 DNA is TGTGCTAGCAAGACAGGGGGGGAAAATGAAAAACTGTTTTTT. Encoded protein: CASKTGGENEKLFF.